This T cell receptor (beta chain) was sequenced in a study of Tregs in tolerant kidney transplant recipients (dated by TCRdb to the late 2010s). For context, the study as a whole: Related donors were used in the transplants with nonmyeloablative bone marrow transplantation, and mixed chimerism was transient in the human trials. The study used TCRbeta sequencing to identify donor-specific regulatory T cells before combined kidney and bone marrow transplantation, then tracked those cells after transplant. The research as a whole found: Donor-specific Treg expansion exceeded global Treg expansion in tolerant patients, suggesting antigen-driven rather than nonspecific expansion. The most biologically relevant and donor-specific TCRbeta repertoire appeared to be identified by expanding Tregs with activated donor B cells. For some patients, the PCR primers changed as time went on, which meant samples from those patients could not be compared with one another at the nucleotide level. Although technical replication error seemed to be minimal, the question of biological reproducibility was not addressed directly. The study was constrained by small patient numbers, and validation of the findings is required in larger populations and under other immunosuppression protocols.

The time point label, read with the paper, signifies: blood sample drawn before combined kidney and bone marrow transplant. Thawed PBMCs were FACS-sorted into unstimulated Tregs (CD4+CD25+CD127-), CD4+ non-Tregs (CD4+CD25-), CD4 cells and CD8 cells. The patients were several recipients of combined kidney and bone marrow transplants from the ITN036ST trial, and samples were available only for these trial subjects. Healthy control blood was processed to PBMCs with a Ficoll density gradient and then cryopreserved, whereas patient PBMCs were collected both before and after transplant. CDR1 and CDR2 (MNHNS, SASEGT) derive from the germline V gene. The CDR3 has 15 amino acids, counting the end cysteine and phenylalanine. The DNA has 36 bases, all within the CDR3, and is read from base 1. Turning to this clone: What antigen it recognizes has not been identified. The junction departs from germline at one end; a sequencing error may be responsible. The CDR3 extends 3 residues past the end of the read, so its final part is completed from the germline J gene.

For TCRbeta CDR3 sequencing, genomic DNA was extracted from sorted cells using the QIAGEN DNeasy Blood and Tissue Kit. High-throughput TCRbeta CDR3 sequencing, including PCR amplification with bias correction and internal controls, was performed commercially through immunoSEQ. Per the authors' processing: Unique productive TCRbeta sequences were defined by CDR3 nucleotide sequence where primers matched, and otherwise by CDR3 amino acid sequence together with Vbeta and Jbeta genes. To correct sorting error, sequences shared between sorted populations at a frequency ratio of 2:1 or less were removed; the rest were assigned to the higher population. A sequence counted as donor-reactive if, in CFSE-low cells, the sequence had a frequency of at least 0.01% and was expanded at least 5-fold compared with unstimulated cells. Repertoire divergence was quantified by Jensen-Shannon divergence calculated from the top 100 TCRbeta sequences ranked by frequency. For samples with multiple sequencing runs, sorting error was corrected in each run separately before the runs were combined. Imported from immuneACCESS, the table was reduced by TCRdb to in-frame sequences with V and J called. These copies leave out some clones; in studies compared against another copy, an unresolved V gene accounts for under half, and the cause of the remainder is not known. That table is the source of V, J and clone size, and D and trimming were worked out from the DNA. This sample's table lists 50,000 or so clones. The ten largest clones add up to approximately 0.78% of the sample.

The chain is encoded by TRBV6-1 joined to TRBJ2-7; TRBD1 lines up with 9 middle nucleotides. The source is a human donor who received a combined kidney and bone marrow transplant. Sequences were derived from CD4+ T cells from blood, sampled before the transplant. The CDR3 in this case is CASTEAGTGHYEQYF. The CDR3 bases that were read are TGTGCCAGCACTGAAGCCGGGACAGGGCACTACGAG.